This T cell receptor (beta chain) originates from a study of T cells in Graves' hyperthyroidism and ophthalmopathy (dated by TCRdb to between 2019 and 2020). Turning to the overall study: Peripheral blood samples were taken at the time of initial diagnosis, prior to any treatment. The roughly 91 discovery patients were randomly split 7:3 into training and test sets. The study also compared thyroid tissue and blood T-cell repertoires from a handful of Graves' hyperthyroidism patients. According to the paper, TCR Vbeta CDR3 sequencing was carried out on some 130 peripheral blood samples, which came from approximately 43 ophthalmopathy, 75 to 80 hyperthyroidism and approximately 17 progressor patients. TCR V-J signatures able to tell the groups apart were searched for in a discovery cohort of 100 patients, of whom more than 40 had Graves' ophthalmopathy and roughly 57 had stable Graves' hyperthyroidism. Prospective prediction of ophthalmopathy was tested in an independent validation cohort of approximately 18 hyperthyroidism patients and roughly 16 patients who later progressed to ophthalmopathy. After sampling, hyperthyroidism patients received methimazole starting at 30 mg daily, and ophthalmopathy patients received high-dose intravenous methylprednisolone. Beyond this particular receptor, the publication reports: Ophthalmopathy was separated from stable hyperthyroidism by a 13 V-J signature model, with roughly 88% sensitivity and 81% to 82% specificity obtained in cross-validation and 80%/75% obtained in testing. Blood samples also contained most of the expanded thyroid clonotypes (frequency above 0.001), which suggests that blood repertoires may reflect thyroid immune responses. No statistical method was used to fix the sample size in advance, and group allocation was not hidden from the investigators. In validation, the model predicted progression to ophthalmopathy with 55% to 71% sensitivity and about 73% specificity, a median of about six months before onset.

TCR beta CDR3 regions were amplified from RNA transcripts. The first round of RT-PCR for the TCR CDR3 was performed with the HTBI primer set and the Qiagen OneStep RT-PCR kit. Libraries were constructed in a second round of multiplex PCR, after which size selection and purification were carried out. Libraries were sequenced paired-end with 100 bp reads on an Illumina HiSeq2000. The published analysis was carried out like this. SOAPnuke was used to process the raw data, throwing out any read that contained adapters or uncalled bases, had a mean Phred below 15, or lacked an exact constant-primer or identifier match. COPE v1.2.5 was used to merge high-quality paired reads, and clonotypes were defined as unique nucleotide sequences. MiTCR v1.1 was used to align clonotypes to the IMGT TRBV, TRBD and TRBJ reference segments. The analysis included only V-J combinations with a frequency above 0.0001, which together covered roughly 99% of the repertoires. A TCS score was defined as the ratio of F50 (clonal expansion) to E x V (chaos), with BLOSUM62-based TCRdist applied between CDR3 peptides within each V-J. Welch's t-statistics and random forest reduced around 510 V-J features to 13, which were used in a naive Bayes classifier (R e1071). TCRdb reprocessing: public reads trimmed at Q25 with fastp, clones called with MiXCR, in-frame beta chains kept. All rows with the same CDR3 protein become a single entry with the most common DNA and genes. For this entry, the V and J calls and clone size follow TCRdb and not the study's own pipeline. The sample includes roughly 530,000 distinct CDR3 sequences, with under 20% observed a single time. The ten top clones hold approximately 18% of the sample.

The CDR3 measures 14 amino acids from cysteine to phenylalanine. Only CDR3 DNA remains: 42 bases, in frame from the first base. The germline V gene gives CDR1 as SGHRS and CDR2 as YFSETQ. V ends up 0 bases short and J 3 bases short, with an unmatched junction base count of 2. In the ophthalmopathy patients, disease was moderately to severely active, with a Clinical Activity Score of 3 or more, a NOSPECS grade of 4 or more, and a duration of less than 3 months. Patients with uncontrolled infections, other autoimmune diseases, pregnancy or lactation were excluded. Diagnoses relied on clinical symptoms, serum thyroxine and TRAb, thyroid ultrasound and orbital computed tomography. PBMCs were isolated from 7.5 to 10 ml of fresh peripheral blood by Ficoll-Paque density gradient centrifugation. Total RNA was extracted with Trizol reagent, and quality was checked on an Agilent 2100 Bioanalyzer. This clonotype was counted ten times or more. Its antigen is unknown. Nothing much larger sits one base from this clone, and base qualities are not available.

The sequenced sample was blood. The chain was built from TRBV5-1 and TRBJ2-7; the central 8 bases match TRBD1. The sequence was obtained from a woman aged 18-29 years with Graves' ophthalmopathy. The nucleotide sequence is given as TGCGCCAGCAGCTTGGAGGGACAGGACTACGAGCAGTACTTC. Translated, this is CASSLEGQDYEQYF.